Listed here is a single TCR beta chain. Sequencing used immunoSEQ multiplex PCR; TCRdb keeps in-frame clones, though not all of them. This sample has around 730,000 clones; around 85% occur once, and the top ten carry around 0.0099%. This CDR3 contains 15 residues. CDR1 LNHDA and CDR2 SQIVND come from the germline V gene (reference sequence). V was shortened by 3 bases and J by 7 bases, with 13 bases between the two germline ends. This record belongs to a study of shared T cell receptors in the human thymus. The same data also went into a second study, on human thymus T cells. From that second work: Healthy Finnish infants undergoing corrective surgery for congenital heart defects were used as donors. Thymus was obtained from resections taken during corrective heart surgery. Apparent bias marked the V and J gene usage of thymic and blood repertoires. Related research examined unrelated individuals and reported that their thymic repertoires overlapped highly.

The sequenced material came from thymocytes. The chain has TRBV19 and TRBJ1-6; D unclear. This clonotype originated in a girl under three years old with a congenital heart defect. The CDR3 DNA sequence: TGTGCCAGTAGTATTGGCGACGGGAGAAATTCACCCCTCCACTTT. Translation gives CASSIGDGRNSPLHF.